Each of the 25 T cell receptor beta chains below was sequenced from the same sample in a study of CD8 T cells in ankylosing spondylitis. TCRdb independently ran MiXCR on the 5' RACE reads; one entry per CDR3 protein. The repertoire holds some 350,000 distinct CDR3 sequences, roughly 14% seen once, with about 1% in the top ten. Source material: blood, either unsorted or a sorted T cell fraction (not recorded which). The receptor source for this set is a male donor with ankylosing spondylitis or in good health (not recorded which).

V is TRBV25-1 and J is TRBJ1-6; 7 nucleotides align to TRBD1. V lost 6 bases and J lost 7; bases outside the gene matches: 12. CDR3 length: 16 residues. CDR1 is MGHDK and CDR2 is SYGVNS in the germline V gene. Here the CDR3 reads CASRATGATRNSPLHF. The DNA for the CDR3 is TGTGCCAGCAGGGCAACAGGGGCCACCAGGAATTCACCCCTCCACTTT.

The table lists this clonotype with a few counts. The V gene is TRBV3-1, the J gene TRBJ1-1, with unresolved D. Trimming removed 4 bases at V and 11 bases at J, with 11 bases between. The CDR3 has 11 residues. Germline V gene sequence: CDR1 LGHDT, CDR2 YNNKEL (reference sequence). The chain's CDR3 is CASSLDGGAFF. CDR3 DNA: TGTGCCAGCAGCCTGGATGGAGGGGCTTTCTTT.

This chain joins TRBV27 and TRBJ2-5; 12 bases line up with TRBD1. The CDR3 runs to 15 residues. The junction had 5 bases not matched to a gene; V was cut back by 4 bases and J by 5 bases. Per germline, CDR1 MNHEY and CDR2 SMNVEV (reference sequence). The CDR3 nucleotides are TGTGCCAGCAGTTCCGGGACAGGGGGCAGGGAGACCCAGTACTTC. It is translated as CASSSGTGGRETQYF.

The V gene is TRBV20-1, the J gene TRBJ1-5; D is perhaps TRBD1 (5 bases). CDR1 and CDR2 (germline): DFQATT, SNEGSKA (reference sequence). The V end lost 1 base, the J end lost 11 bases, and 18 bases lay between the germline ends. The CDR3 has 14 amino acids. The CDR3 loop is CSARAQGGKESQHF. The DNA of the CDR3 is TGCAGTGCTAGAGCTCAGGGCGGAAAAGAGTCCCAGCATTTT.

Ten or more counts support this clonotype. This chain uses TRBV4-1 with TRBJ2-3; 9 bases map to TRBD2. Germline V gene data show CDR1 as MGHRA and CDR2 as YSYEKL. V lost 1 base and J lost 6; bases outside the gene matches: 5. This CDR3 comprises 15 residues. Written as DNA, the CDR3 is TGCGCCAGCAGCCAAGGCCGGGGACTAGCCGATACGCAGTATTTT. Its translation: CASSQGRGLADTQYF.

This chain joins TRBV12-3 or TRBV12-4 and TRBJ1-2; TRBD1 matches at 10 bases. The CDR3 extends over 16 amino acids. The V segment lost 4 bases and the J segment 7 bases; nucleotides outside the gene matches: 12. The chain's CDR3 is CASSSLDRGRGAGYTF. Here the CDR3 DNA reads TGTGCCAGCAGTTCTCTCGACAGGGGGCGCGGGGCTGGCTACACCTTC.

This clonotype appeared a few times. This chain links TRBV10-1 with TRBJ2-5; 8 bases are shared with TRBD1. The junction had 8 bases not matched to a gene; V was cut back by 3 bases and J by 5 bases. Germline V gene lookup returns CDR1 WNHNN and CDR2 SYGVQD (reference sequence). The CDR3 extends over 15 amino acids. This chain's CDR3 is CASSDPRTGWETQYF. For the CDR3, the DNA is TGCGCCAGCAGTGACCCGCGGACAGGGTGGGAGACCCAGTACTTC.

The chain combines TRBV19 with TRBJ2-1; 10 bases match TRBD2. The trim removed 4 bases at V and 2 bases at J, leaving 8 bases unmatched. The CDR3 totals 17 residues. The germline gives CDR1 LNHDA, CDR2 SQIVND (reference sequence). CDR3 nucleotide sequence: TGTGCCAGTAGTAATCCCGCTAGCGGGGGTCCCTACAATGAGCAGTTCTTC. Encoded protein: CASSNPASGGPYNEQFF.

This clonotype was seen only a few times. This chain links TRBV6-1 with TRBJ1-2; 8 bases match TRBD1. This CDR3 has 13 residues. The V gene end was trimmed by 7 bases and the J gene end by 8 bases; junction bases not matched to a gene: 9. The V gene's germline CDR1 is MNHNS and CDR2 SASEGT. Here the CDR3 reads CASKGGTGYGYTF. For the CDR3, the DNA is TGTGCCAGCAAGGGCGGGACAGGTTACGGCTACACCTTC.

The chain carries TRBV20-1 and TRBJ1-1; TRBD1 might be the D (5 bases). The CDR3 is 13 residues long. Per germline, CDR1 DFQATT and CDR2 SNEGSKA (reference sequence). With 4 bases removed from V and 1 base from J, the gap between germline ends came to 10 bases. Here the CDR3 reads CSATVGANTEAFF. The CDR3 DNA is TGCAGTGCTACCGTTGGGGCGAACACTGAAGCTTTCTTT.

The chain employs TRBV25-1 and TRBJ2-3; 11 bases are a match to TRBD2. Germline V gene sequence: CDR1 MGHDK, CDR2 SYGVNS. V shed 6 bases, J shed 0 bases, and the junction held 2 bases outside the gene matches. The CDR3 extends over 15 amino acids. CDR3 DNA sequence: TGTGCCAGCAGGCTAGCGGGGGGAAGCACAGATACGCAGTATTTT. Protein sequence: CASRLAGGSTDTQYF.

The chain joins TRBV3-1 to TRBJ1-2; D uncertain. The CDR3 has 14 residues. Germline V gives CDR1 LGHDT, CDR2 YNNKEL (reference sequence). The V gene lost 4 bases and the J gene lost 4 bases, with 13 bases spanning the gap. The chain's CDR3 is CASSPFRTVYGYTF. CDR3 nucleotide sequence: TGTGCCAGCAGCCCTTTTCGGACGGTCTATGGCTACACCTTC.

This clonotype occurred many times. The chain carries TRBV5-1 and TRBJ2-2; 7 bases fit TRBD1. J was trimmed by 2 bases and V by 4 bases; bases with no gene match: 5. Germline loops: CDR1 SGHRS, CDR2 YFSETQ. CDR3 length equals 15 residues. The CDR3 spells CASSQGTANTGELFF. CDR3 nucleotides: TGCGCCAGCAGCCAAGGGACAGCTAACACCGGGGAGCTGTTTTTT.

This chain uses TRBV5-4 with TRBJ2-1, with TRBD2 matching 8 bases. CDR3 length: 15 residues. With 0 bases clipped from V and 7 bases from J, the junction kept 6 bases outside the gene matches. The germline V gene encodes CDR1 SGHNT and CDR2 YYREEE (reference sequence). In DNA, the CDR3 is TGTGCCAGCAGCTTGGAGTGGGTAGCGGGAAATGAGCAGTTCTTC. It yields the protein CASSLEWVAGNEQFF.

This clonotype was detected many times. V is TRBV4-1 and J is TRBJ2-5; the D call may be TRBD1 or TRBD2 (5 bases each). Germline V lookup: CDR1 MGHRA, CDR2 YSYEKL. V lost 3 bases and J lost 3, with 14 bases in between. The CDR3 sequence is 15 residues long. CDR3: CASSHHGTVEETQYF. The CDR3 bases are TGCGCCAGCAGCCATCACGGGACGGTTGAAGAGACCCAGTACTTC.

The genes are TRBV5-1 and TRBJ2-3, with 10 bases that match TRBD2. With V trimmed by 3 bases and J by 5 bases, 9 bases remained unmatched. The germline CDR1 and CDR2 sequences are SGHRS and YFSETQ. This CDR3 is built from 16 residues. The CDR3 sequence is CASSYLAGAREDTQYF. The DNA for the CDR3 is TGCGCCAGCAGCTACCTAGCGGGGGCGCGGGAAGATACGCAGTATTTT. The whole variable domain, remainder taken from reference TRBV5-1 and TRBJ2-3, is KAGVTQTPRYLIKTRGQQVTLSCSPISGHRSVSWYQQTPGQGLQFLFEYFSETQRNKGNFPGRFSGRQFSNSRSEMNVSTLELGDSALYLCASSYLAGAREDTQYFGPGTRLTVL.

This clonotype was observed many times. The chain combines TRBV5-1 with TRBJ2-1; D tentatively reads TRBD1 or TRBD2 (5 bases each). The length of the CDR3 is 15 residues. Germline CDR1 is SGHRS and CDR2 is YFSETQ. Between the trimmed V and J ends, which lost 0 bases and 2 bases, there was a span of 9 bases. CDR3 in amino acids: CASSLDGATYNEQFF. The CDR3 bases are TGCGCCAGCAGCTTGGACGGGGCTACCTACAATGAGCAGTTCTTC.

The gene calls are TRBV11-2 and TRBJ1-4; D is possibly TRBD1 (5 bases). The CDR3 sequence is 15 residues long. Trimming shortened V by 4 bases and J by 2 bases, and 11 bases separated the two germline ends. Germline lookup yields CDR1 SGHAT and CDR2 FQNNGV. This CDR3 reads CASSYGTGTNEKLFF. DNA of the CDR3: TGTGCCAGCAGCTATGGGACTGGGACTAATGAAAAACTGTTTTTT.

This rearrangement joins TRBV2 to TRBJ2-7; TRBD2 matches at 14 bases. With 11 bases clipped from V and 2 bases from J, the junction kept 17 bases outside the gene matches. Germline CDR1 reads SNHLY; CDR2 reads FYNNEI. This CDR3 is 18 amino acids long. The CDR3 loop is CAFSLRTSGGSNTYEQYF. DNA of the CDR3: TGTGCCTTCAGTTTAAGGACTAGCGGGGGGTCTAACACCTACGAGCAGTACTTC.

J is TRBJ2-1 and V is TRBV4-1; 7 positions agree with TRBD1. CDR3 length equals 16 residues. The V and J ends lost 4 bases and 4 bases, in that order; junction bases with no gene match: 10. Germline CDR1 reads MGHRA; CDR2 reads YSYEKL. The CDR3 here is CASSLPGGSRYNEQFF. The CDR3 coding sequence is TGCGCCAGCAGCCTCCCAGGGGGTTCGCGTTACAATGAGCAGTTCTTC.

The chain uses TRBV29-1 and TRBJ2-7, with D maybe TRBD1 (5 bases). V lost 5 bases, J lost 2 bases, and 22 bases lay in between. The CDR3 runs 16 residues. CDR1 SQVTM and CDR2 ANQGSEA come from the germline V gene. CDR3 nucleotides: TGCAGCGTTCAAAGGGCGTCGGGCAGGGAAGCCTACGAGCAGTACTTC. Translation gives CSVQRASGREAYEQYF.

This clonotype appeared a few times. CDR3 loop: CASSGTGGEERGYTF. Here the CDR3 DNA reads TGCGCCAGCAGCGGGACAGGGGGGGAAGAAAGAGGCTACACCTTC. This chain links TRBV5-1 with TRBJ1-2, with 11 bases matching TRBD1. Trimming at V came to 4 bases and at J to 8 bases, leaving 10 bases not matched to a gene. The CDR3 covers 15 residues. The germline gives CDR1 SGHRS, CDR2 YFSETQ. Using reference TRBV5-1 and TRBJ1-2 for the parts outside the CDR3, the full variable domain is KAGVTQTPRYLIKTRGQQVTLSCSPISGHRSVSWYQQTPGQGLQFLFEYFSETQRNKGNFPGRFSGRQFSNSRSEMNVSTLELGDSALYLCASSGTGGEERGYTFGSGTRLTVV.

This clonotype was seen only a few times. V is TRBV7-2 and J is TRBJ2-1; D perhaps matches TRBD2 (7 bases). CDR1 is SGHTA, CDR2 FQGNSA, per germline. This CDR3 contains 14 residues. V was trimmed by 5 bases and J by 7 bases, leaving 15 bases between them. The CDR3 sequence is CASSRGAQVNEQFF. In nucleotides, the CDR3 is TGTGCCAGCAGCCGGGGGGCACAAGTTAATGAGCAGTTCTTC.

The chain combines TRBV18 with TRBJ2-7, with TRBD1 matching over 10 bases. The CDR3 extends over 14 amino acids. After removal of 4 bases from V and 6 bases from J, the junction contained 6 bases not matched to a gene. Germline V lookup: CDR1 KGHSH, CDR2 LQKENI. This chain's CDR3 is CASSLAGTGVEQYF. CDR3 nucleotides: TGTGCCAGCTCACTTGCCGGGACAGGGGTCGAGCAGTACTTC.

Many counts were recorded for this clonotype. This rearrangement joins TRBV12-3 or TRBV12-4 to TRBJ2-1; no firm D call. This CDR3 has 14 amino acids. The germline V and J ends were trimmed by 4 bases and 7 bases, with 14 bases remaining between them. CDR3 DNA: TGTGCCAGCAGTTACATGGTCGGAGTAAATGAGCAGTTCTTC. Translating gives CASSYMVGVNEQFF.